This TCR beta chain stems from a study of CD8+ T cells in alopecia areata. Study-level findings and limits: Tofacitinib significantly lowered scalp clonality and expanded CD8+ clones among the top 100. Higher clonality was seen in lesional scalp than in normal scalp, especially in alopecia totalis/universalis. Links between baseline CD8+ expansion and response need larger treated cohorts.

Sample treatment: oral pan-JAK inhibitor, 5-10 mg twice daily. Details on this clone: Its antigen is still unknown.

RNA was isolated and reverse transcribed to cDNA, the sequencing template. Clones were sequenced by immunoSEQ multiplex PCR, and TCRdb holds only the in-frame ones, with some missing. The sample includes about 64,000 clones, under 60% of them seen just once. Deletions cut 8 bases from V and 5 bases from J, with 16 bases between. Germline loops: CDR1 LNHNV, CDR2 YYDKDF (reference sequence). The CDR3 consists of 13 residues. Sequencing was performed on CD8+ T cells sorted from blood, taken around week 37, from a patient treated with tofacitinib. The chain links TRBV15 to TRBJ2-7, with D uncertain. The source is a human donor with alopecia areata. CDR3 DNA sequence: TGTGCCACCCGTCTTCAGGAGTCGAACGAGCAGTACTTC. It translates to CATRLQESNEQYF.